This passage covers 7 T cell receptor beta chains from one sample sequenced in a study of blood T cell repertoires in COVID-19. This table comes from immunoSEQ multiplex PCR, and its TCRdb copy is limited to in-frame clones, with some not included. This sample has over 60,000 clones, with about four fifths found just once. Sequencing was performed on peripheral blood. Receptor source: a human donor in a cohort sampled during active COVID-19.

The chain has TRBV19 and TRBJ2-3, with D unresolved. The CDR3 has 15 amino acids. CDR1 and CDR2 from the germline V gene are LNHDA and SQIVND (reference sequence). Trimming shortened V by 5 bases and J by 0 bases, and 12 bases separated the two germline ends. The CDR3 loop reads CASSQIMTSTDTQYF. In DNA form, the CDR3 reads TGTGCCAGTAGTCAAATCATGACTAGCACAGATACGCAGTATTTT. Together with reference TRBV19 and TRBJ2-3, the CDR3 gives the full variable domain: DGGITQSPKYLFRKEGQNVTLSCEQNLNHDAMYWYRQDPGQGLRLIYYSQIVNDFQKGDIAEGYSVSREKKESFPLTVTSAQKNPTAFYLCASSQIMTSTDTQYFGPGTRLTVL.

The chain carries TRBV5-1 and TRBJ2-2; perhaps TRBD2 as D (6 bases). This CDR3 spans 15 amino acids. Trimming pared 4 bases from V and 2 bases from J, leaving 12 bases between. Germline V CDR1 and CDR2: SGHRS, YFSETQ. The CDR3 reads CASSPTGLNTGELFF. The CDR3 DNA follows: TGCGCCAGCAGCCCAACGGGACTCAACACCGGGGAGCTGTTTTTT. The full variable domain, with the rest looked up from reference TRBV5-1 and TRBJ2-2, is KAGVTQTPRYLIKTRGQQVTLSCSPISGHRSVSWYQQTPGQGLQFLFEYFSETQRNKGNFPGRFSGRQFSNSRSEMNVSTLELGDSALYLCASSPTGLNTGELFFGEGSRLTVL.

The chain combines TRBV7-9 with TRBJ1-4; D is uncertain. With 1 base removed from V and 8 bases from J, the gap between germline ends came to 14 bases. The CDR3 consists of 15 residues. Germline V gene data show CDR1 as SEHNR and CDR2 as FQNEAQ (reference sequence). CDR3 protein: CASSLVAVPAEKLFF. CDR3 nucleotides: TGTGCCAGCAGCTTAGTCGCGGTCCCAGCGGAAAAACTGTTTTTT.

This clone appeared once. V is TRBV9 and J is TRBJ1-4, with 7 nucleotides matching TRBD1. Germline assignment: CDR1 SGDLS and CDR2 YYNGEE. There are 15 residues in the CDR3. V shed 3 bases and J 4 bases; nucleotides not matched to a gene: 6. CDR3 DNA: TGTGCCAGCAGCGAGTCGACAGGGTTTAATGAAAAACTGTTTTTT. Residues: CASSESTGFNEKLFF. Drawing the rest from reference TRBV9 and TRBJ1-4, the complete variable domain is DSGVTQTPKHLITATGQRVTLRCSPRSGDLSVYWYQQSLDQGLQFLIQYYNGEERAKGNILERFSAQQFPDLHSELNLSSLELGDSALYFCASSESTGFNEKLFFGSGTQLSVL.

The chain couples TRBV3-1 (or the pseudogene TRBV3-2) to TRBJ1-2; D call uncertain. The CDR3 consists of 14 residues. Germline V gene lookup returns CDR1 LGHDT and CDR2 YNNKEL (reference sequence). V was shortened by 5 bases and J by 3 bases, with 13 bases between the two germline ends. The CDR3 coding sequence is TGTGCCAGCAGCTCTCAGACAAGATACTATGGCTACACCTTC. It yields the protein CASSSQTRYYGYTF.

The V and J genes are TRBV5-1 and TRBJ2-5; 10 nucleotides align to TRBD1. CDR3 length equals 15 residues. Germline-derived CDR1 and CDR2 are SGHRS and YFSETQ. V dropped 3 bases and J dropped 5; count of bases not matched to a gene: 7. CDR3 nucleotide sequence: TGCGCCAGCAGCTGGGGGACAGGGGATAGGGAGACCCAGTACTTC. Its translation: CASSWGTGDRETQYF.

This chain links TRBV5-1 with TRBJ2-1; TRBD2 agrees at 7 bases. Trimming cost V 0 bases and J 4 bases; bases outside gene matches: 10. The germline V gene has CDR1 SGHRS and CDR2 YFSETQ. The CDR3 is 17 residues long. CDR3 in DNA: TGCGCCAGCAGCTTGGCGTCTAGCGGTGACTTTTACAATGAGCAGTTCTTC. Translating gives CASSLASSGDFYNEQFF.